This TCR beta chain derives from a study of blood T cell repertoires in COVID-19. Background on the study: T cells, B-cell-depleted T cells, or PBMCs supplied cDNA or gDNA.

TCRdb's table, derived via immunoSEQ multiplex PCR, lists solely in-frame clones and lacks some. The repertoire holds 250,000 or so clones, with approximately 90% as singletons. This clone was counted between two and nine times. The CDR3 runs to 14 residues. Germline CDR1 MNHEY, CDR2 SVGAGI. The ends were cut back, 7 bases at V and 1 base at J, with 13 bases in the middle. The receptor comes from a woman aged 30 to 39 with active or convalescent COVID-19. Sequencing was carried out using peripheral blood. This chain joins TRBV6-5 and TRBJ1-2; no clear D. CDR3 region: CASIPRGYNYGYTF. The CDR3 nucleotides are TGTGCCAGCATTCCCCGCGGGTATAACTATGGCTACACCTTC.